The rows below give T cell receptor beta chains drawn from one sample of a study of PD-1 blockade in classical Hodgkin lymphoma. Some clones are missing from TCRdb's copy, which holds only in-frame ones; the method was immunoSEQ multiplex PCR. The sample carries around 93,000 clones, around 78% recorded once. Specimen: peripheral blood mononuclear cells (PBMCs), collected before the fourth cycle of nivolumab. These TCRs come from a human donor with classical Hodgkin lymphoma. The CDR3 runs from the conserved cysteine through the conserved F or W. The D gene is left open where the match is weak. Size tells how often a clone was seen (once, few, many) or the class of an expanded clone, and some rows leave it out.

J gene: TRBJ2-7; V gene: TRBV9; D gene: TRBD2; clone size: .; CDR3 protein: CASSPQRGPYEQYF; CDR3 DNA: TGTGCCAGCAGCCCACAGCGGGGGCCCTACGAGCAGTACTTC
J gene: TRBJ1-5; V gene: TRBV4-1; D gene: .; clone size: .; CDR3 protein: CASSQVAGTWGQPQHF; CDR3 DNA: TGCGCCAGCAGCCAAGTAGCCGGGACGTGGGGTCAGCCCCAGCATTTT
J gene: TRBJ2-3; V gene: TRBV6-6; D gene: .; clone size: once; CDR3 protein: CASSQGNTQYF; CDR3 DNA: TGTGCCAGCAGTCAGGGAAATACGCAGTATTTT
J gene: TRBJ2-1; V gene: TRBV4-2; D gene: TRBD2; clone size: .; CDR3 protein: CASSRLLAGGPYNEQFF; CDR3 DNA: TGTGCCAGCAGCCGTCTTTTAGCGGGGGGTCCGTACAATGAGCAGTTCTTC
J gene: TRBJ2-1; V gene: TRBV11-3; D gene: .; clone size: .; CDR3 protein: CASSPRPQPYNEQFF; CDR3 DNA: TGTGCCAGCAGCCCTCGGCCCCAACCCTACAATGAGCAGTTCTTC
J gene: TRBJ1-2; V gene: TRBV7-9; D gene: .; clone size: .; CDR3 protein: CASYSGRTKLDGYTF; CDR3 DNA: TGTGCCAGTTACTCGGGGCGGACCAAACTAGATGGCTACACCTTC
J gene: TRBJ1-6; V gene: TRBV16; D gene: TRBD1; clone size: .; CDR3 protein: CASSQFDREPNSPLHF; CDR3 DNA: TGTGCCAGCAGCCAATTCGACAGGGAGCCCAATTCACCCCTCCACTTT
J gene: TRBJ1-2; V gene: TRBV27; D gene: .; clone size: .; CDR3 protein: CASSLRPGIGYGYTF; CDR3 DNA: TGTGCCAGCAGTTTAAGGCCAGGGATTGGCTATGGCTACACCTTC
J gene: TRBJ1-1; V gene: TRBV27; D gene: .; clone size: .; CDR3 protein: CASSLGGKNTEAFF; CDR3 DNA: TGTGCCAGCAGTTTAGGGGGGAAGAACACTGAAGCTTTCTTT
J gene: TRBJ2-7; V gene: TRBV11-3; D gene: TRBD2; clone size: .; CDR3 protein: CASSSSGGAGEQYF; CDR3 DNA: TGTGCCAGCAGCTCTAGCGGGGGGGCCGGAGAGCAGTACTTC
J gene: TRBJ2-1; V gene: TRBV20-1; D gene: .; clone size: .; CDR3 protein: CSAGDYLEQFF; CDR3 DNA: TGCAGTGCTGGCGACTATTTGGAGCAGTTCTTC
J gene: TRBJ1-2; V gene: TRBV5-5; D gene: .; clone size: .; CDR3 protein: CASSLVGGGYTF; CDR3 DNA: TGTGCCAGCAGCTTGGTCGGGGGTGGCTACACCTTC
J gene: TRBJ2-7; V gene: TRBV7-8; D gene: .; clone size: .; CDR3 protein: CASSFHRDTYEQYF; CDR3 DNA: TGTGCCAGCAGCTTCCACCGGGACACCTACGAGCAGTACTTC
J gene: TRBJ1-1; V gene: TRBV29-1; D gene: .; clone size: .; CDR3 protein: CSVVPGNTEAFF; CDR3 DNA: TGCAGCGTTGTTCCAGGGAACACTGAAGCTTTCTTT
J gene: TRBJ2-2; V gene: TRBV4-2; D gene: .; clone size: .; CDR3 protein: CASSPGFGTGELFF; CDR3 DNA: TGTGCCAGCAGCCCCGGGTTCGGTACCGGGGAGCTGTTTTTT
J gene: TRBJ1-1; V gene: TRBV7-9; D gene: .; clone size: .; CDR3 protein: CASSAVKGAEAFF; CDR3 DNA: TGTGCCAGCAGCGCCGTTAAAGGAGCTGAAGCTTTCTTT
J gene: TRBJ2-7; V gene: TRBV7-9; D gene: .; clone size: .; CDR3 protein: CASSPSGSPAYEQYF; CDR3 DNA: TGTGCCAGCAGCCCATCCGGGTCCCCGGCCTACGAGCAGTACTTC
J gene: TRBJ2-3; V gene: TRBV5-1; D gene: TRBD2; clone size: once; CDR3 protein: CASSLEVAGVGTDTQYF; CDR3 DNA: TGCGCCAGCAGCTTGGAGGTAGCGGGAGTTGGAACAGATACGCAGTATTTT
J gene: TRBJ1-2; V gene: TRBV5-1; D gene: .; clone size: .; CDR3 protein: CASSLMGQSGYTF; CDR3 DNA: TGCGCCAGCAGCTTGATGGGGCAGTCTGGCTACACCTTC
J gene: TRBJ1-2; V gene: TRBV6-1; D gene: TRBD1; clone size: .; CDR3 protein: CATNRGPTNYGYTF; CDR3 DNA: TGTGCCACCAACAGGGGGCCGACTAACTATGGCTACACCTTC
J gene: TRBJ1-5; V gene: TRBV19; D gene: .; clone size: .; CDR3 protein: CASASLESQPQHF; CDR3 DNA: TGTGCCAGTGCTTCCTTGGAAAGTCAGCCCCAGCATTTT
J gene: TRBJ2-5; V gene: TRBV6-1; D gene: TRBD2; clone size: .; CDR3 protein: CASTHSGSGETQYF; CDR3 DNA: TGTGCCAGCACCCATAGCGGGAGTGGGGAGACCCAGTACTTC
J gene: TRBJ2-1; V gene: TRBV27; D gene: TRBD1; clone size: .; CDR3 protein: CASILRQGGYNEQFF; CDR3 DNA: TGTGCCAGCATCCTGCGACAGGGCGGATACAATGAGCAGTTCTTC
J gene: TRBJ1-2; V gene: TRBV6-5; D gene: .; clone size: .; CDR3 protein: CASSLALDTTNYGYTF; CDR3 DNA: TGTGCCAGCAGTTTGGCCCTGGACACTACTAACTATGGCTACACCTTC
J gene: TRBJ2-7; V gene: TRBV5-4; D gene: TRBD2; clone size: .; CDR3 protein: CASSLGLASYEQYF; CDR3 DNA: TGTGCCAGCAGCTTGGGACTAGCCTCCTACGAGCAGTACTTC
J gene: TRBJ2-5; V gene: TRBV7-7; D gene: TRBD2; clone size: once; CDR3 protein: CASSQTSGSLETQYF; CDR3 DNA: TGTGCCAGCAGCCAAACTAGCGGGAGTTTGGAGACCCAGTACTTC
J gene: TRBJ2-1; V gene: TRBV5-1; D gene: .; clone size: .; CDR3 protein: CASSLGPSVNEQFF; CDR3 DNA: TGCGCCAGCAGCTTGGGTCCTTCAGTCAATGAGCAGTTCTTC
J gene: TRBJ2-1; V gene: TRBV7-9; D gene: .; clone size: once; CDR3 protein: CASSLSGRHNEQFF; CDR3 DNA: TGTGCCAGCAGCTTAAGCGGTCGACACAATGAGCAGTTCTTC
J gene: TRBJ1-5; V gene: TRBV4-1; D gene: .; clone size: once; CDR3 protein: CASSQGGGGGQPQHF; CDR3 DNA: TGCGCCAGCAGCCAAGGGGGAGGGGGAGGGCAGCCCCAGCATTTT
J gene: TRBJ2-7; V gene: TRBV6-1; D gene: .; clone size: .; CDR3 protein: CASSELGYEQYF; CDR3 DNA: TGTGCCAGCAGTGAGTTAGGGTACGAGCAGTACTTC
J gene: TRBJ2-5; V gene: TRBV19; D gene: TRBD2; clone size: .; CDR3 protein: CASKPGGVETQYF; CDR3 DNA: TGTGCCAGTAAGCCGGGGGGGGTTGAGACCCAGTACTTC
J gene: TRBJ1-1; V gene: TRBV5-1; D gene: .; clone size: .; CDR3 protein: CASSLQPGATNTEAFF; CDR3 DNA: TGCGCCAGCAGCTTGCAACCAGGGGCCACGAACACTGAAGCTTTCTTT
J gene: TRBJ1-2; V gene: TRBV6-6; D gene: .; clone size: .; CDR3 protein: CASSYSPDRNYGYTF; CDR3 DNA: TGTGCCAGCAGTTACTCCCCTGACAGGAACTATGGCTACACCTTC
J gene: TRBJ2-5; V gene: TRBV27; D gene: TRBD2; clone size: .; CDR3 protein: CASSPRPSGETQYF; CDR3 DNA: TGTGCCAGCAGTCCCCGGCCTAGCGGAGAGACCCAGTACTTC
J gene: TRBJ1-2; V gene: TRBV9; D gene: .; clone size: .; CDR3 protein: CASSVAIGVPAHGYTF; CDR3 DNA: TGTGCCAGCAGCGTAGCTATCGGGGTCCCAGCCCATGGCTACACCTTC
J gene: TRBJ1-2; V gene: TRBV5-4; D gene: .; clone size: .; CDR3 protein: CASSLERVGGYTF; CDR3 DNA: TGTGCCAGCAGCCTGGAAAGGGTGGGCGGCTACACCTTC
J gene: TRBJ2-4; V gene: TRBV11-1; D gene: .; clone size: .; CDR3 protein: CASSPPGYLAKNIQYF; CDR3 DNA: TGTGCCAGCAGCCCTCCCGGGTATCTAGCCAAAAACATTCAGTACTTC
J gene: TRBJ1-1; V gene: TRBV5-1; D gene: .; clone size: .; CDR3 protein: CASSPPGTIHHEAFF; CDR3 DNA: TGCGCCAGCAGCCCACCCGGGACCATCCACCATGAAGCTTTCTTT
J gene: TRBJ2-7; V gene: TRBV6-5; D gene: .; clone size: .; CDR3 protein: CASSKRNEQYF; CDR3 DNA: TGTGCCAGCAGTAAAAGGAACGAGCAGTACTTC
J gene: TRBJ1-2; V gene: TRBV6-6; D gene: .; clone size: .; CDR3 protein: CASSLGERGYTF; CDR3 DNA: TGTGCCAGCAGTTTGGGGGAGCGTGGCTACACCTTC